The 2 T cell receptor beta chains below all came from one sample that was sequenced in a study of molecular identifiers for immune sequencing clone quantification. Via MiXCR, TCRdb re-called the PCR reads, giving one row per CDR3 protein. The sample contains 490,000 or so distinct CDR3 sequences, about 25% of which appear only once. Sequencing was carried out using naive CD8+ T cells from blood, with Jurkat cell RNA spiked in. Subset meaning: FACS-sorted CD8+CD4-CCR7+CD45RA+ naive T cells. These TCRs come from a human donor in good health. Some libraries in this study had Jurkat cell RNA spiked in.

This clonotype was found a few times. The chain combines TRBV19 with TRBJ2-3; 10 bases fit TRBD1. CDR1 is LNHDA, CDR2 SQIVND, per germline (reference sequence). V shed 4 bases, J shed 8 bases, and the junction held 12 bases outside the gene matches. The CDR3 loop spans 16 amino acids. The CDR3 loop is CASSTTGGPAVATQYF. In DNA form, the CDR3 reads TGTGCCAGTAGTACGACAGGGGGCCCGGCCGTCGCTACGCAGTATTTT.

The chain combines TRBV7-8 with TRBJ1-1, with 8 bases that match TRBD1. J was trimmed by 4 bases and V by 5 bases; bases with no gene match: 6. Germline assignment: CDR1 SGHVS and CDR2 FQNEAQ. This CDR3 contains 14 residues. DNA for the CDR3: TGTGCCAGCAGCAAGTCAGGGGGCCTCACTGAAGCTTTCTTT. It translates to CASSKSGGLTEAFF. Supplemented by reference TRBV7-8 and TRBJ1-1, the full variable domain reads GAGVSQSPRYKVAKRGQDVALRCDPISGHVSLFWYQQALGQGPEFLTYFQNEAQLDKSGLPSDRFFAERPEGSVSTLKIQRTQQEDSAVYLCASSKSGGLTEAFFGQGTRLTVV.